These T cell receptor beta chains were read from a single sample in a study of patients and donors after allogeneic stem cell transplantation. MiXCR was run by TCRdb on the RT-PCR reads, yielding one entry per CDR3 protein. The data hold roughly 940,000 distinct CDR3 sequences, with roughly 18% observed a single time. The source material was blood, either unsorted or a sorted T cell fraction (not recorded which). The receptors here all came from a human donor who was either an allogeneic HSCT recipient or a stem cell or donor lymphocyte infusion donor (not recorded which). It is not recorded whose cells these are; they may come from a transplant donor. The CDR3 runs from the conserved cysteine through the conserved F or W. The D gene is left open where the match is weak. Where a row states a size, it is once, few, many or the class of an expanded clone; other rows omit it.

few	TRBV9	TRBJ2-1	.	TGTGCCAGCAGCGTAGTTTCAGGGGGGGGCTACAATGAGCAGTTCTTC	CASSVVSGGGYNEQFF
.	TRBV6-2/TRBV6-3	TRBJ2-6	TRBD2	TGTGCCAGCACCCCTAGCGGGAGGGTCTCTGGGGCCAACGTCCTGACTTTC	CASTPSGRVSGANVLTF
few	TRBV12-3/TRBV12-4	TRBJ2-3	.	TGTGCCAGCAATCTACGGGGGTTAGATACGCAGTATTTT	CASNLRGLDTQYF
.	TRBV5-1	TRBJ2-1	.	TGCGCCAGCAGCAGACACCCTCCGGGACAAAATTACAATGAGCAGTTCTTC	CASSRHPPGQNYNEQFF
.	TRBV27	TRBJ2-7	TRBD2	TGTGCCAGCAGGGACTCTAGCGGGGTCTCCTACGAGCAGTACTTC	CASRDSSGVSYEQYF
few	TRBV9	TRBJ2-2	TRBD2	TGTGCCAGCAGCGTAGGCGGGGGGAACACCGGGGAGCTGTTTTTT	CASSVGGGNTGELFF
.	TRBV20-1	TRBJ1-5	.	TGCAGTGCTTGGGCAGGGTATAGCAATCAGCCCCAGCATTTT	CSAWAGYSNQPQHF
few	TRBV15	TRBJ2-7	.	TGTGCCACCAGCAGAGGTCGTCTGGGCTACGAGCAGTACTTC	CATSRGRLGYEQYF
few	TRBV10-3	TRBJ2-7	.	TGTGCCACCAGGGGGGAGACGCGCGAGCAGTACTTC	CATRGETREQYF
few	TRBV24-1	TRBJ1-5	TRBD1	TGTGCCACCAGTGATGGGACAGGGGTGAATCAGCCCCAGCATTTT	CATSDGTGVNQPQHF
.	TRBV6-2/TRBV6-3	TRBJ2-7	.	TGTGCCAGCAGTCAAGCGGAAGGAGCTGAGCAGTACTTC	CASSQAEGAEQYF
.	TRBV7-3	TRBJ2-7	TRBD1	TGTGCCAGCAGCCGGACAGGGGTTTCCGAGCAGTACTTC	CASSRTGVSEQYF
many	TRBV5-1	TRBJ2-1	TRBD1	TGCGCCAGCAGCTTGCAGGGGGCTCGGGAGCAGTTCTTC	CASSLQGAREQFF
.	TRBV6-6	TRBJ2-1	TRBD2	TGTGCCAGCTGGACTAGCGGGAGGGATGAGCAGTTCTTC	CASWTSGRDEQFF
few	TRBV27	TRBJ1-1	TRBD1	TGTGCCAGCAGTGCCAACAGGGGAGGGGGGACTGAAGCTTTCTTT	CASSANRGGGTEAFF
.	TRBV9	TRBJ2-3	.	TGTGCCAGCAGCCACTCTCGGGATACGCAGTATTTT	CASSHSRDTQYF
few	TRBV20-1	TRBJ2-1	TRBD2	TGCAGTGCTAGAGATAGCGGGGGGGCTAATGAGCAGTTCTTC	CSARDSGGANEQFF
few	TRBV7-9	TRBJ2-1	.	TGTGCCAGCAGCATTAGCGGCCCCGAGCAGTTCTTC	CASSISGPEQFF
.	TRBV18	TRBJ1-3	TRBD1	TGTGCCAGCTCATTACGGACAGGGGCCCCCTCTGGAAACACCATATATTTT	CASSLRTGAPSGNTIYF
.	TRBV19	TRBJ2-6	.	TGTGCCAGTAGTATATTTGCCGGAGGGACCTCCGGGGCCAACGTCCTGACTTTC	CASSIFAGGTSGANVLTF
many	TRBV4-2	TRBJ2-7	.	TGTGCCAGCAGCCAAGGATTTAGCGATGATTCTTACGAGCAGTACTTC	CASSQGFSDDSYEQYF
.	TRBV30	TRBJ1-2	TRBD1	TGTGCCTGGGCGAGGGACAGAGGCTACACCTTC	CAWARDRGYTF
few	TRBV20-1	TRBJ2-5	.	TGCAGTGCTAGCGAGCAGGGGGGTGAGACCCAGTACTTC	CSASEQGGETQYF
.	TRBV9	TRBJ2-5	TRBD2	TGTGCCAGCAGCGGAGGAGGGAAGCGGGAGTCACTGGAGACCCAGTACTTC	CASSGGGKRESLETQYF
.	TRBV12-3/TRBV12-4	TRBJ1-1	TRBD1	TGTGCCAGCACCCTGAATGACAGGGCCGAAATGAACACTGAAGCTTTCTTT	CASTLNDRAEMNTEAFF
few	TRBV11-1	TRBJ2-7	TRBD2	TGTGCCAGCAGCCCCTTTCCCTTTTCGGCTAGCGGGGACTACGAGCAGTACTTC	CASSPFPFSASGDYEQYF
.	TRBV18	TRBJ2-4	.	TGTGCCAGCTCAGCCTCTTCGGGCGGAAACATTCAGTACTTC	CASSASSGGNIQYF
.	TRBV6-6	TRBJ2-7	.	TGTGCCAGCACCGGCGATGGAGCCTACGAGCAGTACTTC	CASTGDGAYEQYF
.	TRBV2	TRBJ1-2	.	TGTGCCAGCAGGCCAAGACTAACTTCCCCCCATGGCTACACCTTC	CASRPRLTSPHGYTF
.	TRBV5-6	TRBJ2-7	.	TGTGCCAGCAGGAAATCAATTACCACCTACGAGCAGTACTTC	CASRKSITTYEQYF
few	TRBV30	TRBJ2-5	TRBD2	TGTGCCTGGGACCGTAGCGGGACCGAGACCCAGTACTTC	CAWDRSGTETQYF
many	TRBV20-1	TRBJ1-1	TRBD1	TGCAGTGCTAGAGGACAGGGGGGGAACACTGAAGCTTTCTTT	CSARGQGGNTEAFF
.	TRBV13	TRBJ1-1	.	TGTGCCAGCAGCTACCCCCAGGGACACTTCACTGAAGCTTTCTTT	CASSYPQGHFTEAFF
.	TRBV19	TRBJ2-3	.	TGTGCCAGTACCCTTACAGGTTCTAGCACAGATACGCAGTATTTT	CASTLTGSSTDTQYF
few	TRBV7-3	TRBJ2-2	TRBD2	TGTGCCAGCAGCTCCAATAGCGGGCCTAACACCGGGGAGCTGTTTTTT	CASSSNSGPNTGELFF
few	TRBV11-2	TRBJ2-7	.	TGTGCCAGCAGACCTCTCACCGGCCCTTCATTTTACGAGCAGTACTTC	CASRPLTGPSFYEQYF
few	TRBV5-1	TRBJ2-2	.	TGCGCCAGCAGCATAGCAGGACTCAGCACCGGGGAGCTGTTTTTT	CASSIAGLSTGELFF
few	TRBV20-1	TRBJ2-7	TRBD2	TGCAGTGCTAGGGGGACTAGCGGGTCGAGCTCCTACGAGCAGTACTTC	CSARGTSGSSSYEQYF
few	TRBV2	TRBJ2-5	.	TGTGCCAGCACAATTCGACCGGAAGAGACCCAGTACTTC	CASTIRPEETQYF
few	TRBV27	TRBJ2-7	TRBD2	TGTGCCAGCGGACTAGCGGCCTACGAGCAGTACTTC	CASGLAAYEQYF
few	TRBV21-1	TRBJ1-2	.	TGTGCCAGCAGCAAGGGACAGCGCTTAATCTGGGGCTATGGCTACACCTTC	CASSKGQRLIWGYGYTF
once	TRBV4-1	TRBJ2-7	.	TGCGCCAGCAGTCGGTGGGACTCCACCGAGCAGTACTTC	CASSRWDSTEQYF
.	TRBV18	TRBJ2-7	.	TGTGCCAGCTCACCAAGCAGGTTCTCCTACGAGCAGTACTTC	CASSPSRFSYEQYF
.	TRBV5-1	TRBJ1-1	.	TGCGCCAGCAGCGGAGGGACACCGAACACTGAAGCTTTCTTT	CASSGGTPNTEAFF
many	TRBV12-3/TRBV12-4	TRBJ1-1	.	TGTGCCAGCAGTCCACAGGACACTGAAGCTTTCTTT	CASSPQDTEAFF
few	TRBV9	TRBJ2-7	TRBD1	TGTGCCAGCAGCGGACAGGGGGCCTCCCACTACGAGCAGTACTTC	CASSGQGASHYEQYF
.	TRBV27	TRBJ2-1	TRBD2	TGTGCCAGCAGTTTCCTAGGACTAGCGGGGGAGGGGGGGGAGCAGTTCTTC	CASSFLGLAGEGGEQFF
few	TRBV6-5	TRBJ1-3	.	TGTGCCAGCAGTTACTTTGTTGGCGGTTTCTCTGGAAACACCATATATTTT	CASSYFVGGFSGNTIYF
few	TRBV28	TRBJ2-7	TRBD1	TGTGCCAGCAGACCGGGACAGGGGATGTACGAGCAGTACTTC	CASRPGQGMYEQYF
.	TRBV3-1	TRBJ1-2	.	TGTGCCTCAACGGCGGCCGAGGACTATGGCTACACCTTC	CASTAAEDYGYTF
.	TRBV4-2	TRBJ2-2	TRBD2	TGTGCCAGCAGCCAAGATTTGACTAGCTATCCCGGGGAGCTGTTTTTT	CASSQDLTSYPGELFF
many	TRBV7-8	TRBJ1-3	TRBD1	TGTGCCAGCAGCTTTGGGACAGCGAGCTCTGGAAACACCATATATTTT	CASSFGTASSGNTIYF